This TCR beta chain emerged from a study of beta chain features in type 1 diabetes. The study's findings and limits: cDNA-based sequencing might over-represent cells highly expressing TCR. Shortening of TCRB CDR3s, moderate but significant, appeared in all four CD4+ subsets of Type 1 diabetes patients.

One heparinised blood draw averaging roughly 120 mL was given by each donor. Cells sorted by CD45RO/CCR7/CD25/CD127/CD95/CD27 comprised CD4+ naive, central memory, regulatory and stem cell-like memory cells. Sorted populations all exceeded 95% purity. Comment on this clone: Its antigen remains unknown.

Sequencing targeted expressed TCRB transcripts, as all isolated RNA had been reverse transcribed. Measured with immunoSEQ multiplex PCR; TCRdb has only the in-frame clones, and not every one. The sample includes 150,000 to 170,000 clones, about a tenth seen only once; the top ten take more than 0.4%. V was shortened by 4 bases and J by 7 bases, with 19 bases between the two germline ends. CDR3 length: 15 amino acids. Germline CDR1 is MNHEY and CDR2 is SMNVEV (reference sequence). Sequenced material: central memory CD4+ T cells from blood. This sequence was found in a man in his thirties or forties with type 1 diabetes. V is TRBV27 and J is TRBJ2-5; D is unresolved. CDR3 in amino acids: CASSSSRSPIGTQYF. DNA for the CDR3: TGTGCCAGCAGTTCGTCCAGGTCCCCGATTGGGACCCAGTACTTC.